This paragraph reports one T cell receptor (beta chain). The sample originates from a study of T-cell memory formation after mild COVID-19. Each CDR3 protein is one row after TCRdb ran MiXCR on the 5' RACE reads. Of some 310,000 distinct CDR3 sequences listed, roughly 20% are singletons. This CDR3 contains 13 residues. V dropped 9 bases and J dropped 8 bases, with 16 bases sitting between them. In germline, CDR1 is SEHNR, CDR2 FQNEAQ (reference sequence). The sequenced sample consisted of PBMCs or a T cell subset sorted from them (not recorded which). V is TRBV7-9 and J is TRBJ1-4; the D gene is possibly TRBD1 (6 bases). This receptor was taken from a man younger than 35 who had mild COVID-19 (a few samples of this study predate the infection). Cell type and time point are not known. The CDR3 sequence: CASRGAPGEKLFF. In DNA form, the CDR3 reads TGTGCCAGTCGGGGGGCGCCGGGCGAAAAACTGTTTTTT.